The clone carrying this T cell receptor (beta chain) was counted a few times. The target antigen is unknown. TCRdb redid the calling of the reads with MiXCR, one entry per CDR3 protein. The sample records about 700,000 distinct CDR3 sequences, around 30% being singletons. The data originate from a study of T cell repertoires in cytomegalovirus infection. Study in general: The public TCR beta signatures pointed to both CMV infection and matching HLA type. Study results and limitations: The ex vivo response was dominated by HLA-C-restricted CMV-specific TCR beta clonotypes. Based on cumulative public TCR beta family frequency, carriers of CMV plus the relevant HLA were identified.

Germline CDR1 MDHEN, CDR2 SYDVKM. V dropped 3 bases and J dropped 3 bases, with 9 bases sitting between them. This CDR3 has 14 amino acids. The V and J genes are TRBV28 and TRBJ1-3, with D unresolved. This TCR was sampled from a human donor in good health (CMV status not recorded). Some clones in this sample may be carry-over from other donors' samples. Here the sequenced sample was cultured PBMCs, taken from culture after CMV antigen stimulation. The DNA for the CDR3 is TGTGCCAGCAGTTTCAGAACACTTGGAAACACCATATATTTT. Translated: CASSFRTLGNTIYF. The full variable domain, rest sourced from reference TRBV28 and TRBJ1-3, is DVKVTQSSRYLVKRTGEKVFLECVQDMDHENMFWYRQDPGLGLRLIYFSYDVKMKEKGDIPEGYSVSREKKERFSLILESASTNQTSMYLCASSFRTLGNTIYFGEGSWLTVV.